The 6 T cell receptor beta chains below all came from one sample that was sequenced in a study of cytomegalovirus exposure and HLA in healthy donors. In the PCR, 60 Vbeta and 13 Jbeta primers were used. The data were produced by immunoSEQ multiplex PCR, yet TCRdb's version contains in-frame clones alone and is incomplete. The repertoire holds fewer than 85,000 clones, with over 70% as singletons. The sample consisted of PBMCs. The receptors come from a male donor in good health and CMV-seropositive.

This clone was found a few times. The sample has other DNA sequences that encode this CDR3 too. CDR3 nucleotide sequence: TGTGCCAGCAGTTTGGGGACAGCAAATCAGCCCCAGCATTTT. Its translation is CASSLGTANQPQHF. The V and J genes are TRBV28 and TRBJ1-5; 7 bases agree with TRBD1. The CDR3 runs 14 residues. Trimming removed 3 bases from V and 4 bases from J; junction bases left unmatched: 3. Germline CDR1 is MDHEN and CDR2 is SYDVKM.

The V call is TRBV5-6, the J call TRBJ2-7; 7 nucleotides align to TRBD2. V lost 5 bases, J lost 5 bases, and 4 bases stayed unmatched. CDR3 length: 12 amino acids. Germline-derived CDR1 and CDR2 are SGHDT and YYEEEE. This CDR3 reads CASRWGGDEQYF. The DNA for the CDR3 is TGTGCCAGCAGGTGGGGGGGGGACGAGCAGTACTTC.

This chain connects TRBV4-1 to TRBJ2-3; 12 bases are a match to TRBD2. Germline V CDR1 and CDR2: MGHRA, YSYEKL. Losses at the gene ends were 0 bases for V and 4 bases for J; bases not matched to a gene: 11. This CDR3 is built from 19 residues. The CDR3 bases are TGCGCCAGCAGCCAAGATCCTAGCGGGGGGGCCGTAGCTGCAGATACGCAGTATTTT. It translates to CASSQDPSGGAVAADTQYF.

The V and J genes are TRBV18 and TRBJ1-5, with 8 bases fitting TRBD1. The ends lost 0 bases at V and 4 bases at J; junction bases unmatched: 5. The CDR3 covers 16 residues. The germline CDR1 and CDR2 sequences are KGHSH and LQKENI. The CDR3, as DNA: TGTGCCAGCTCACCACCGAAATGGGACAGGAATCAGCCCCAGCATTTT. Its protein is CASSPPKWDRNQPQHF.

This chain links TRBV6-5 with TRBJ2-2; perhaps TRBD1 as D (5 bases). The CDR3 has 14 residues. Trimming left V 8 bases short and J 0 bases short, with 10 bases between. Germline V lookup: CDR1 MNHEY, CDR2 SVGAGI. CDR3 amino acids: CASRWTPNTGELFF. The DNA of the CDR3 is TGTGCCAGCCGGTGGACACCGAACACCGGGGAGCTGTTTTTT.

V usage is TRBV18 and J usage is TRBJ1-2, with 7 bases lining up with TRBD1. The CDR3 has 15 amino acids. Germline V gene data show CDR1 as KGHSH and CDR2 as LQKENI. The J segment lost 5 bases and the V segment lost 3 bases, leaving 9 bases of the junction unmatched. The CDR3 reads CASSPSSGTEYGYTF. CDR3 bases: TGTGCCAGCTCACCTTCTTCCGGGACAGAATATGGCTACACCTTC.